Listed here are 10 T cell receptor beta chains from one sample, sequenced in a study of human T cells and chemical hapten exposure. Time point meaning: pre-sensitization, week 0. Stated treatment: therapeutic diphenylcyclopropenone sensitization with weekly scalp DPC. One entry per CDR3 protein results from TCRdb running MiXCR on the RACE reads. Among tens of thousands of distinct CDR3 sequences listed, less than 15% were seen once. Here the sequenced sample was whole blood, taken in connection with sensitization to the hapten diphenylcyclopropenone (DPC). These TCRs come from a woman aged 45-59 years with alopecia areata. Some clones in this sample may be carry-over from other donors' samples.

The V and J genes are TRBV14 and TRBJ1-1; D is ambiguous. This CDR3 is 11 amino acids long. CDR1 and CDR2 from the germline V gene are SGHDN and FVKESK. V was shortened by 3 bases and J by 10 bases, with 9 bases between the two germline ends. CDR3: CASSQGPRAFF. CDR3 bases: TGTGCCAGCAGCCAGGGCCCTCGAGCTTTCTTT.

In its sample, this clonotype was seen many times. This chain joins TRBV6-1 and TRBJ2-7, with TRBD1 matching 8 bases. This CDR3 comprises 13 residues. J lost 2 bases, V lost 7 bases, and 4 bases had no gene match. Per the germline V gene, CDR1 is MNHNS and CDR2 is SASEGT. The CDR3 sequence is CASTMTGAYEQYF. CDR3 DNA sequence: TGTGCCAGCACCATGACAGGGGCCTACGAGCAGTACTTC.

This clonotype was found many times. The rearrangement links TRBV28 to TRBJ2-2; D remains ambiguous. CDR1 MDHEN and CDR2 SYDVKM come from the germline V gene. V lost 1 base and J 2 bases, leaving 8 bases between the germline ends. The CDR3 is made up of 15 amino acids. CDR3 nucleotides: TGTGCCAGCAGTTTATCCCCTCGCAACACCGGGGAGCTGTTTTTT. It specifies CASSLSPRNTGELFF.

The genes are TRBV4-1 and TRBJ2-4, with D perhaps assigned TRBD1 or TRBD2 (5 bases each). The CDR3 is 16 amino acids. Trimming took 4 bases from V and 0 from J, leaving 13 bases between them. CDR1 and CDR2 (germline): MGHRA, YSYEKL. The CDR3 protein is CASSLGRVLAKNIQYF. CDR3 bases: TGCGCCAGCAGCCTGGGACGGGTACTAGCCAAAAACATTCAGTACTTC.

The table lists this clonotype with many counts. V usage is TRBV20-1 and J usage is TRBJ2-4; 10 bases are shared with TRBD2. This CDR3 comprises 15 residues. Germline loops: CDR1 DFQATT, CDR2 SNEGSKA (reference sequence). V shed 4 bases and J 2 bases; nucleotides not matched to a gene: 5. This CDR3 is CSATGTSEPKNIQYF. The DNA for the CDR3 is TGCAGTGCTACCGGGACTAGCGAGCCCAAAAACATTCAGTACTTC.

V and J are TRBV10-3 and TRBJ1-2, with D perhaps matching TRBD1 (6 bases). V dropped 4 bases and J dropped 8 bases, with 11 bases sitting between them. CDR3 length: 12 amino acids. The germline gives CDR1 ENHRY, CDR2 SYGVKD. CDR3 sequence: CAISGTVLGYTF. The CDR3 DNA reads TGTGCCATCAGTGGGACAGTACTAGGCTACACCTTC.

This clonotype was seen a handful of times. V gene TRBV20-1 combines with J gene TRBJ1-2; 7 bases are shared with TRBD1. This CDR3 contains 14 residues. The ends lost 5 bases at V and 8 bases at J; junction bases unmatched: 14. Germline-derived CDR1 and CDR2 are DFQATT and SNEGSKA (reference sequence). Here the CDR3 reads CSALRDRGYVGYTF. The CDR3, as DNA: TGCAGTGCTCTAAGGGACAGAGGCTATGTGGGCTACACCTTC.

This clonotype was seen at least ten times. This chain uses TRBV20-1 with TRBJ1-1; D is unresolved. The CDR3 runs 19 residues. Trimming shortened V by 3 bases and J by 4 bases, and 30 bases separated the two germline ends. In germline, CDR1 is DFQATT, CDR2 SNEGSKA (reference sequence). The CDR3 DNA is TGCAGTGCTAGGTCACTAGGCACGGTGTCCTCCGGCGTGCGCACTGAAGCTTTCTTT. Encoded protein: CSARSLGTVSSGVRTEAFF.

CDR3 sequence (DNA): TGCAGCGTTCTTGGACCGGGTACCATAGCCAAAAACATTCAGTACTTC. The encoded protein is CSVLGPGTIAKNIQYF. The V gene is TRBV29-1, the J gene TRBJ2-4; no clear D. V lost 5 bases and J lost 0, with 17 bases in between. The length of the CDR3 is 16 residues. Per germline, CDR1 SQVTM and CDR2 ANQGSEA.

This clonotype was observed a handful of times. The chain is built from TRBV5-5 and TRBJ1-1; unclear D gene. V gave up 0 bases and J gave up 3 bases, with 9 bases separating them. This CDR3 contains 14 residues. Germline assignment: CDR1 SGHKS and CDR2 YYEKEE (reference sequence). This CDR3 reads CASSLDWVDTEAFF. CDR3 nucleotide sequence: TGTGCCAGCAGCTTGGACTGGGTCGACACTGAAGCTTTCTTT. Full variable domain (outside the CDR3, taken from reference TRBV5-5 and TRBJ1-1): DAGVTQSPTHLIKTRGQQVTLRCSPISGHKSVSWYQQVLGQGPQFIFQYYEKEERGRGNFPDRFSARQFPNYSSELNVNALLLGDSALYLCASSLDWVDTEAFFGQGTRLTVV.